The rows below give T cell receptor beta chains drawn from one sample of a study of blood T cell repertoires in COVID-19. The table came from immunoSEQ multiplex PCR; TCRdb's copy has only in-frame clones and leaves some out. The sample has 200,000 to 300,000 clones; around nine tenths are singletons. The sequencing input was PBMCs or T cells enriched from blood (not recorded which). These receptor sequences come from a middle-aged man who had recovered from COVID-19. Each CDR3 is given with its conserved first and last residue. D genes are given only for firm matches. Expanded clones get a size class; other rows say once, few or many, or leave the size out.

D	V	length	J	size	CDR3	DNA
TRBD1	TRBV3-1/TRBV3-2	15	TRBJ1-4	NA	CASSHGTGGGEKLFF	TGTGCCAGCAGCCACGGGACAGGGGGCGGTGAAAAACTGTTTTTT
NA	TRBV12-3/TRBV12-4	12	TRBJ2-1	NA	CASSPSWRGQFF	TGTGCCAGCAGCCCTAGTTGGAGGGGGCAGTTCTTC
TRBD1	TRBV7-2	15	TRBJ1-2	NA	CASSTRQGRSYGYTF	TGTGCCAGCAGCACCCGACAGGGGAGGAGCTATGGCTACACCTTC
TRBD1	TRBV18	17	TRBJ1-5	NA	CASSPGDRRYSNQPQHF	TGTGCCAGCTCACCAGGGGACAGGAGATATAGCAATCAGCCCCAGCATTTT
NA	TRBV2	16	TRBJ1-6	NA	CASSEAVPTYNSPLHF	TGTGCCAGCAGTGAAGCAGTTCCTACGTATAATTCACCCCTCCACTTT
NA	TRBV12-5	19	TRBJ2-2	NA	CASGLGSNNRVMNTGELFF	TGTGCTAGTGGTTTGGGCTCGAACAACAGAGTTATGAACACCGGGGAGCTGTTTTTT
NA	TRBV28	14	TRBJ1-4	once	CASGISAGGEKLFF	TGTGCCAGCGGTATCTCGGCGGGTGGGGAAAAACTGTTTTTT
TRBD1	TRBV7-9	16	TRBJ1-6	NA	CASSSSPGQINSPLHF	TGTGCCAGCAGCTCTAGTCCGGGACAGATTAATTCACCCCTCCACTTT
NA	TRBV9	15	TRBJ1-5	NA	CASSSGSLGNQPQHF	TGTGCCAGCAGCTCGGGATCGCTGGGCAATCAGCCCCAGCATTTT
TRBD1	TRBV2	14	TRBJ1-2	NA	CASNRQGADYGYTF	TGTGCCAGCAACCGACAGGGGGCGGACTATGGCTACACCTTC
NA	TRBV27	14	TRBJ1-1	few	CASSYTVTNTEAFF	TGTGCCAGCAGTTATACAGTCACAAACACTGAAGCTTTCTTT
TRBD1	TRBV7-9	13	TRBJ1-4	NA	CASSLTGNEKLFF	TGTGCCAGCAGCTTGACAGGGAACGAAAAACTGTTTTTT
NA	TRBV3-1/TRBV3-2	14	TRBJ1-2	few	CASSLITGNGGYTF	TGTGCCAGCAGCCTCATAACAGGGAACGGTGGCTACACCTTC
TRBD1	TRBV20-1	15	TRBJ1-5	NA	CSASLGTGSGQPQHF	TGCAGTGCTAGTCTTGGGACAGGGTCGGGTCAGCCCCAGCATTTT
NA	TRBV6-1	15	TRBJ1-6	NA	CASSEWGQPNSPLHF	TGTGCCAGCAGTGAATGGGGACAACCAAATTCACCCCTCCACTTT
TRBD1	TRBV5-1	17	TRBJ1-1	once	CASSLNDPGQGNTEAFF	TGCGCCAGCAGTCTTAACGACCCGGGACAGGGGAACACTGAAGCTTTCTTT
TRBD2	TRBV5-1	17	TRBJ2-7	NA	CASSYQNSGRARYEQYF	TGCGCCAGCAGCTATCAAAATAGCGGGAGGGCACGGTACGAGCAGTACTTC
NA	TRBV3-1/TRBV3-2	15	TRBJ2-3	NA	CASSQTGGGTDTQYF	TGTGCCAGCAGCCAAACAGGCGGAGGGACAGATACGCAGTATTTT
NA	TRBV6-5	14	TRBJ2-7	NA	CASSYGAVTYEQYF	TGTGCCAGCAGTTACGGGGCGGTGACCTACGAGCAGTACTTC
NA	TRBV19	15	TRBJ2-6	NA	CASSIQGLGANVLTF	TGTGCCAGTAGTATTCAGGGTCTGGGGGCCAACGTCCTGACTTTC
TRBD1	TRBV19	14	TRBJ1-5	once	CASTATGGGQPQHF	TGTGCCAGTACCGCCACAGGGGGAGGCCAGCCCCAGCATTTT
NA	TRBV11-2	15	TRBJ1-2	NA	CASIPARAGGNGYTF	TGTGCCAGCATTCCAGCTAGGGCGGGGGGCAATGGCTACACCTTC
NA	TRBV4-2	16	TRBJ2-3	NA	CASSPRGKPGTDTQYF	TGTGCCAGCAGCCCCCGTGGCAAACCCGGCACAGATACGCAGTATTTT
TRBD1	TRBV18	15	TRBJ1-2	NA	CASSPRSGGDRGYTF	TGTGCCAGCTCACCACGCTCAGGGGGCGATAGGGGCTACACCTTC
TRBD1	TRBV5-1	14	TRBJ2-7	NA	CASSPGQGAGEQYF	TGCGCCAGCAGTCCGGGACAGGGGGCGGGAGAGCAGTACTTC
NA	TRBV5-1	12	TRBJ1-3	NA	CATKGEGNTIYF	TGCGCCACCAAGGGAGAGGGAAACACCATATATTTT